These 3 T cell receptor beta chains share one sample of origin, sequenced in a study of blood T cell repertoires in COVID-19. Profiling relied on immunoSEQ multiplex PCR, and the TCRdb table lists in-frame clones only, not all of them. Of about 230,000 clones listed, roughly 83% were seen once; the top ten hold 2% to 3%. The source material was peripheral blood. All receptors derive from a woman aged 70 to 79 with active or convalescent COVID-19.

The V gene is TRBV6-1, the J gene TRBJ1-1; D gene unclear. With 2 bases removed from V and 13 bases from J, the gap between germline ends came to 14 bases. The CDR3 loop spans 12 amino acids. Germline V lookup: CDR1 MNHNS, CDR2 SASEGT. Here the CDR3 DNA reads TGTGCCAGCAGTGAAAACTCCGGGAGGGATTTCTTT. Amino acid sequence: CASSENSGRDFF.

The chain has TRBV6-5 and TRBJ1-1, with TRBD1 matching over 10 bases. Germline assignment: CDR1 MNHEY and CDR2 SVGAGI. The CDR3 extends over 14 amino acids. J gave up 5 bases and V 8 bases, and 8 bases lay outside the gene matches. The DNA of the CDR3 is TGTGCCAGCGTATCCGGACAGGGGGGGACTGAAGCTTTCTTT. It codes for CASVSGQGGTEAFF.

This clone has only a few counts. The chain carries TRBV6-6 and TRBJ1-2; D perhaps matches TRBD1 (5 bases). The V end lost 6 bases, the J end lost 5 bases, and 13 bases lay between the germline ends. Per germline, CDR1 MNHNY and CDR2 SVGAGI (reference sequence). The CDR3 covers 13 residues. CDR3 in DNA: TGTGCCAGCAGGGTCAGGGAGGAGTATGGCTACACCTTC. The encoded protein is CASRVREEYGYTF.